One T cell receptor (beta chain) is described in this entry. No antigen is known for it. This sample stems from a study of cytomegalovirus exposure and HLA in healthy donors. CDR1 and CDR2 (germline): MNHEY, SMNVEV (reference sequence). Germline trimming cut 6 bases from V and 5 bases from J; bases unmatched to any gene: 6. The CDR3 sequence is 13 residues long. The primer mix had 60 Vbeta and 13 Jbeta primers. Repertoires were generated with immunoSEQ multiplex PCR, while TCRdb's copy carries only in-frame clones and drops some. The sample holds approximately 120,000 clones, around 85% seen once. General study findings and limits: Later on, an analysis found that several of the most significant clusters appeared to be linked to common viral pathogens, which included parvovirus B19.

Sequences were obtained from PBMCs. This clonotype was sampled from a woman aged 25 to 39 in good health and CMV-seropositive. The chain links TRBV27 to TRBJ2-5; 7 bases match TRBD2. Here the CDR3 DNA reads TGTGCCAGCAGACGGGCGGGAGATGAGACCCAGTACTTC. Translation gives CASRRAGDETQYF.